These 8 T cell receptor beta chains share one sample of origin, sequenced in a study of cytomegalovirus exposure and HLA in healthy donors. The study ran its PCR with 60 Vbeta and 13 Jbeta primers. The assay was immunoSEQ multiplex PCR, and TCRdb's table has in-frame clones only and misses some. The table has 150,000 to 160,000 clones, about 76% seen once. The sample taken for sequencing was PBMCs. All receptors come from a man aged 25-40 years in good health and CMV-seropositive.

This chain connects TRBV7-6 to TRBJ2-3, with 12 bases fitting TRBD2. CDR1 is SGHVS, CDR2 FNYEAQ, per germline. CDR3 length: 15 amino acids. Unmatched junction bases numbered 5, after V lost 4 bases and J lost 6 bases. In DNA form, the CDR3 reads TGTGCCAGCAGCTCACGGACTAGCGGGACTGATACGCAGTATTTT. It encodes CASSSRTSGTDTQYF. The whole variable domain, remainder taken from reference TRBV7-6 and TRBJ2-3, is GAGVSQSPRYKVTKRGQDVALRCDPISGHVSLYWYRQALGQGPEFLTYFNYEAQQDKSGLPNDRFSAERPEGSISTLTIQRTEQRDSAMYRCASSSRTSGTDTQYFGPGTRLTVL.

The chain carries TRBV27 and TRBJ2-6; TRBD1 aligns across 10 bases. CDR1 MNHEY and CDR2 SMNVEV come from the germline V gene (reference sequence). The CDR3 totals 17 residues. Trimming removed 5 bases from V and 1 base from J; junction bases left unmatched: 5. CDR3 coding DNA: TGTGCCAGCAGTCGACAGGGGGCGCGATCTGGGGCCAACGTCCTGACTTTC. It encodes CASSRQGARSGANVLTF.

Note on this clone: At one end the junction does not follow the germline gene, possibly because of a read error. The V gene is TRBV28, the J gene TRBJ1-5; D perhaps matches TRBD1 (5 bases). Per the germline V gene, CDR1 is MDHEN and CDR2 is SYDVKM. This CDR3 comprises 16 residues. The CDR3, as DNA: TGTGCCAGCAGAATCGTCGGGGGACTCCGTAATCAGCCCCGGCATTTT. Protein: CASRIVGGLRNQPRHF. The whole variable domain, remainder taken from reference TRBV28 and TRBJ1-5, is DVKVTQSSRYLVKRTGEKVFLECVQDMDHENMFWYRQDPGLGLRLIYFSYDVKMKEKGDIPEGYSVSREKKERFSLILESASTNQTSMYLCASRIVGGLRNQPRHFGDGTRLSIL.

This clone came up a few times. CDR3 DNA sequence: TGTGCCTGGAGTGTCCCAGGTTCTCGCTATGGCTACACCTTC. Encoded protein: CAWSVPGSRYGYTF. The V gene is TRBV30, the J gene TRBJ1-2, with D uncertain. V gave up 0 bases and J gave up 4 bases, with 12 bases separating them. CDR1 is GTSNPN, CDR2 SVGIG, per germline (reference sequence). The length of the CDR3 is 14 residues.

Only a few counts were recorded for this clone. The V gene is TRBV18, the J gene TRBJ1-1, with 7 bases identical to TRBD1. The CDR3 spans 15 residues. Germline loops: CDR1 KGHSH, CDR2 LQKENI. The V segment lost 3 bases and the J segment 1 base; nucleotides outside the gene matches: 5. This chain's CDR3 is CASSPGTVQNTEAFF. The CDR3 DNA reads TGTGCCAGCTCACCGGGGACAGTCCAGAACACTGAAGCTTTCTTT.

The chain uses TRBV11-3 and TRBJ2-7; D is unclear. V lost 4 bases, J lost 0 bases, and 7 bases lay in between. Germline V gene lookup returns CDR1 SGHNT and CDR2 YENEEA. The CDR3 is made up of 13 amino acids. The CDR3 DNA follows: TGTGCCAGCAGCTCCGGTTCCTCCTACGAGCAGTACTTC. Protein sequence: CASSSGSSYEQYF.

This chain connects TRBV19 to TRBJ2-7; D call uncertain. Germline CDR1 is LNHDA and CDR2 is SQIVND (reference sequence). The CDR3 is 15 amino acids. Deletions cut 4 bases from V and 3 bases from J, with 16 bases between. The CDR3 sequence is CASSNNPSPIYEQYF. Written as DNA, the CDR3 is TGTGCCAGTAGTAATAACCCAAGCCCCATCTACGAGCAGTACTTC.

This clone was seen a handful of times. The J gene is TRBJ2-3, the V gene TRBV9, with 14 bases fitting TRBD2. CDR3 length: 17 residues. The V gene end was trimmed by 4 bases and the J gene end by 3 bases; junction bases not matched to a gene: 7. CDR1 is SGDLS, CDR2 YYNGEE, per germline. DNA of the CDR3: TGTGCCAGCAGCTCCGGACTAGCGGGGGGTCGGACAGATACGCAGTATTTT. Its protein is CASSSGLAGGRTDTQYF.